These 3 T cell receptor beta chains were sequenced from one sample in a study of vaccination and CD4 T cells after COVID-19. Once obtained from cultured CD4+ T cells, the DNA was sequenced using the Oncomine TCR Beta short-read assay. TCRdb re-called the PCR reads with MiXCR, one entry per CDR3 protein. The sample lists around 15,000 distinct CDR3 sequences, roughly 53% occurring once. Treatment meaning: roughly ten-day PBMC culture with coronavirus spike peptide pools or control peptides (ViraFEST assay). These receptors have no known antigen. Sequencing used CD4+ T cells from blood, cultured in vitro, obtained before SARS-CoV-2 vaccination. These receptors came from a human donor who had recovered from COVID-19.

This clonotype was counted only a few times. The J gene is TRBJ1-5, the V gene TRBV7-6, with D hard to call. Trimming left V 1 base short and J 4 bases short, with 11 bases between. This CDR3 is 15 amino acids long. CDR1 and CDR2 from the germline V gene are SGHVS and FNYEAQ. In nucleotides, the CDR3 is TGTGCCAGCAGCTTAGGGTCGGCAGATAATCAGCCCCAGCATTTT. It codes for CASSLGSADNQPQHF.

The rearrangement uses TRBV20-1 and TRBJ1-6; D gene unclear. V shed 3 bases and J shed 7 bases, with 13 bases lying between them. This CDR3 region has 14 residues. Germline CDR1 reads DFQATT; CDR2 reads SNEGSKA (reference sequence). The CDR3 protein is CSARLTGENSPLHF. The CDR3 DNA follows: TGCAGTGCTAGGTTGACCGGGGAAAATTCACCCCTCCACTTT.

V gene TRBV6-2 or TRBV6-3 combines with J gene TRBJ1-5; 7 positions agree with TRBD1. The CDR3 totals 12 residues. Germline assignment: CDR1 MNHEY and CDR2 SVGEGT. J lost 4 bases, V lost 8 bases, and 2 bases had no gene match. The CDR3 reads CASGTANQPQHF. The CDR3 coding sequence is TGTGCCAGCGGGACAGCTAATCAGCCCCAGCATTTT.